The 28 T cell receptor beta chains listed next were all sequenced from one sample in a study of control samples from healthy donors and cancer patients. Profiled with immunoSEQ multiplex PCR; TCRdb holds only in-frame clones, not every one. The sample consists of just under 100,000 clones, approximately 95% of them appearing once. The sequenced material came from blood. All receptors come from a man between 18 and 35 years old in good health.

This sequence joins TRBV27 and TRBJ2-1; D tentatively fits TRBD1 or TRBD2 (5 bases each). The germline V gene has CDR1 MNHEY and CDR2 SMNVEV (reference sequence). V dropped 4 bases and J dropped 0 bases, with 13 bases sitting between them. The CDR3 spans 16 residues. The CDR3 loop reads CASSWGGLSSYNEQFF. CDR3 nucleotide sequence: TGTGCCAGCAGTTGGGGCGGACTGAGCTCCTACAATGAGCAGTTCTTC.

This CDR3 reads CASSVGVGWEQETQYF. Written as DNA, the CDR3 is TGTGCCAGCAGCGTAGGCGTAGGTTGGGAACAAGAGACCCAGTACTTC. The V call is TRBV9, the J call TRBJ2-5; D remains unclear. The CDR3 runs 16 residues. V gave up 0 bases and J gave up 2 bases, with 14 bases separating them. The germline CDR1 and CDR2 sequences are SGDLS and YYNGEE.

CDR3 coding DNA: TGTGCCAGCAGGACACAGGATTTCTCTGGGGCCAACGTCCTGACTTTC. Amino acid sequence: CASRTQDFSGANVLTF. The chain combines TRBV27 with TRBJ2-6; a possible D gene is TRBD1 (5 bases). Germline V gene lookup returns CDR1 MNHEY and CDR2 SMNVEV (reference sequence). The CDR3 runs 16 residues. Trimming cost V 6 bases and J 0 bases, with 12 bases left between them. Full variable domain (rest looked up from reference TRBV27 and TRBJ2-6): EAQVTQNPRYLITVTGKKLTVTCSQNMNHEYMSWYRQDPGLGLRQIYYSMNVEVTDKGDVPEGYKVSRKEKRNFPLILESPSPNQTSLYFCASRTQDFSGANVLTFGAGSRLTVL.

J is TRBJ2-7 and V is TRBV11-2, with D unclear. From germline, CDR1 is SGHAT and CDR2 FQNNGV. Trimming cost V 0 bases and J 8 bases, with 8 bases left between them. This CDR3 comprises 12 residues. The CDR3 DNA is TGTGCCAGCAGCTTAGAGGCGGATAAGCAGTACTTC. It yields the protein CASSLEADKQYF.

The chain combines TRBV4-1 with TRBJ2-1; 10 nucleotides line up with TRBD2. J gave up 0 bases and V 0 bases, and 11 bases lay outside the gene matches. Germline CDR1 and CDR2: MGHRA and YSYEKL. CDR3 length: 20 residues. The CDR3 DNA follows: TGCGCCAGCAGCCAAGATGGGAAACTAGCGGGGCCGAGCTCCTACAATGAGCAGTTCTTC. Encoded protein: CASSQDGKLAGPSSYNEQFF.

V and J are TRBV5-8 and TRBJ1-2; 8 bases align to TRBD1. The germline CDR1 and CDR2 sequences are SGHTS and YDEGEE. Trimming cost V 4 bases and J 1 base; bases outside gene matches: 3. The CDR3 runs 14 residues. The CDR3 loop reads CASSHGQGNYGYTF. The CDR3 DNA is TGTGCCAGCAGCCACGGACAGGGTAACTATGGCTACACCTTC.

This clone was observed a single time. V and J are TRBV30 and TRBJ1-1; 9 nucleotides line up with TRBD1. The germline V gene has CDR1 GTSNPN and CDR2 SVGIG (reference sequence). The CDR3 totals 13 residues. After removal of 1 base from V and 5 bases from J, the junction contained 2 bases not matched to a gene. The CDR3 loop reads CAWSATGGTEAFF. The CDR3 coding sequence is TGTGCCTGGAGTGCGACAGGGGGGACTGAAGCTTTCTTT.

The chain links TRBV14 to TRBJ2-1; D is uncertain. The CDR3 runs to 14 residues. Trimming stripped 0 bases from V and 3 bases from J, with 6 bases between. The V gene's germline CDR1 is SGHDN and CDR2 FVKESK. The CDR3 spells CASSQDVGYNEQFF. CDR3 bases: TGTGCCAGCAGCCAAGATGTGGGCTACAATGAGCAGTTCTTC.

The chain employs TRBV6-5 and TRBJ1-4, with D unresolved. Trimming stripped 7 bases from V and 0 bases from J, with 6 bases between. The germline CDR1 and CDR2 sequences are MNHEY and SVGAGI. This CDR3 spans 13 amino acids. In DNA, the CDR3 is TGTGCCAGCAATAAAGCAACTAATGAAAAACTGTTTTTT. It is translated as CASNKATNEKLFF.

DNA for the CDR3: TGTGCCAGCAGCCCGTCTTGGGAGGGACCCTATGGCTACACCTTC. Protein: CASSPSWEGPYGYTF. The J gene is TRBJ1-2, the V gene TRBV7-2; TRBD1 is a possible D gene (5 bases). V lost 5 bases and J lost 4, with 17 bases in between. Germline V gene sequence: CDR1 SGHTA, CDR2 FQGNSA. The CDR3 is 15 amino acids. Variable domain in full (rest from reference TRBV7-2 and TRBJ1-2): GAGVSQSPSNKVTEKGKDVELRCDPISGHTALYWYRQSLGQGLEFLIYFQGNSAPDKSGLPSDRFSAERTGGSVSTLTIQRTQQEDSAVYLCASSPSWEGPYGYTFGSGTRLTVV.

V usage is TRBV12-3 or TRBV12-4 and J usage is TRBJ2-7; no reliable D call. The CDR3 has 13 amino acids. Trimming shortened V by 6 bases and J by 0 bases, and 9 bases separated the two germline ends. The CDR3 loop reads CASRYGRSYEQYF. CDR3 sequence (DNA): TGTGCCAGCAGATACGGGCGCTCCTACGAGCAGTACTTC.

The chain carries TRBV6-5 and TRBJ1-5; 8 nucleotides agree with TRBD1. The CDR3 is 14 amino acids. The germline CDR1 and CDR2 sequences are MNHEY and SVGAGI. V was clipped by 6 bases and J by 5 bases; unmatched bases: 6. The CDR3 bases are TGTGCCAGCAGGAGGACAGGGCCGGATCAGCCCCAGCATTTT. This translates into CASRRTGPDQPQHF.

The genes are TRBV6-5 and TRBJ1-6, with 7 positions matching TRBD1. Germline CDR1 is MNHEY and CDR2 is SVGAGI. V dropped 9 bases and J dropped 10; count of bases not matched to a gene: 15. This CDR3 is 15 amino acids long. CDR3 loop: CASQEAAGGWSPLHF. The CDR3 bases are TGTGCCAGTCAAGAGGCGGCAGGGGGATGGTCACCCCTCCACTTT.

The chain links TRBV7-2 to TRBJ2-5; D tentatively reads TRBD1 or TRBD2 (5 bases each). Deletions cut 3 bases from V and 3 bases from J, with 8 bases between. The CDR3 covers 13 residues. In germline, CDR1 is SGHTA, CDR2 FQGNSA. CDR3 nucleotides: TGTGCCAGCAGCTTTATGGGGGAAGAGACCCAGTACTTC. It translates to CASSFMGEETQYF.

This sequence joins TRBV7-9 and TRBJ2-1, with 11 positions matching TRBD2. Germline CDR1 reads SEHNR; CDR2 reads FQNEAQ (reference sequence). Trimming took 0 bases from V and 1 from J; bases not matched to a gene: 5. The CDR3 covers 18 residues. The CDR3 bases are TGTGCCAGCAGCTTAGCTAGCGGGGGGGCTGTATCCTACAATGAGCAGTTCTTC. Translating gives CASSLASGGAVSYNEQFF.

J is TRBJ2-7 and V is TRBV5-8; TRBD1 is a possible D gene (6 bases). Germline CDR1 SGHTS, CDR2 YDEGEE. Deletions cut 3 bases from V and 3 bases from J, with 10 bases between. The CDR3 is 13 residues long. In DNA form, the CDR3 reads TGTGCCAGCAGCTCGGGACACCTCTACGAGCAGTACTTC. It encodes CASSSGHLYEQYF. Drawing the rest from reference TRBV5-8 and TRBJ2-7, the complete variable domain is EAGVTQSPTHLIKTRGQQATLRCSPISGHTSVYWYQQALGLGLQFLLWYDEGEERNRGNFPPRFSGRQFPNYSSELNVNALELEDSALYLCASSSGHLYEQYFGPGTRLTVT.

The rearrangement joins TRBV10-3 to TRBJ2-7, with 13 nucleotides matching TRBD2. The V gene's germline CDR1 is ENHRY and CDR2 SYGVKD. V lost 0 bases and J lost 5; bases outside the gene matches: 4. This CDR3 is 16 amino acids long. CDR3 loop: CAISESGLAGIDEQYF. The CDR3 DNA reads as TGTGCCATCAGTGAGTCGGGACTAGCGGGAATAGACGAGCAGTACTTC.

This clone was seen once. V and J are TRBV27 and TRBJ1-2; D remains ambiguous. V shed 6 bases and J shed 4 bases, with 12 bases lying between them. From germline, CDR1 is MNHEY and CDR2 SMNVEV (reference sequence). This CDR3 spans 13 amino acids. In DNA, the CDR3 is TGTGCCAGCAGCGAAGGACCAGTCTATGGCTACACCTTC. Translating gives CASSEGPVYGYTF.

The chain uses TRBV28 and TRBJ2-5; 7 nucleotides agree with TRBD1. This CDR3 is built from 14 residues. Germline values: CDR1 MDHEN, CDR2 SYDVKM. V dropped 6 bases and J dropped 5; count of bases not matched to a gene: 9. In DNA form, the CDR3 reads TGTGCCAGCAGAAGGGACAGCGTTTGGGAGACCCAGTACTTC. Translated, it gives CASRRDSVWETQYF. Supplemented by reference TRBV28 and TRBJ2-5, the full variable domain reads DVKVTQSSRYLVKRTGEKVFLECVQDMDHENMFWYRQDPGLGLRLIYFSYDVKMKEKGDIPEGYSVSREKKERFSLILESASTNQTSMYLCASRRDSVWETQYFGPGTRLLVL.

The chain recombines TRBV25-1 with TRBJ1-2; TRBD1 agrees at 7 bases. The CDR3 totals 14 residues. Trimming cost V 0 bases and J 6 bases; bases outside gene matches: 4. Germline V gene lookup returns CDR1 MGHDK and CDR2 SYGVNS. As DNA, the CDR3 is TGTGCCAGCAGTGAATATACAGGGGCGCATGGCTACACCTTC. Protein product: CASSEYTGAHGYTF.

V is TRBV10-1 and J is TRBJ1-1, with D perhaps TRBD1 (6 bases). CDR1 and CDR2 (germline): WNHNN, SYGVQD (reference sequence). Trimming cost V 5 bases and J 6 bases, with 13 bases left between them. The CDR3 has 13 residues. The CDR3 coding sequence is TGCGCCAGCAGTCCCGCGGGGGGCCCTGAAGCTTTCTTT. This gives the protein CASSPAGGPEAFF.

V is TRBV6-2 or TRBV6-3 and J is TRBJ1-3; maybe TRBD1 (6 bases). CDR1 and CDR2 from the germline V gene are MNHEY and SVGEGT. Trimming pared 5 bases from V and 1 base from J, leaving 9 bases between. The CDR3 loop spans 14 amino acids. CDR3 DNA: TGTGCCAGCAGTGACGGGACATCTGGAAACACCATATATTTT. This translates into CASSDGTSGNTIYF.

The CDR3 here is CAITQGTENYGYTF. Written as DNA, the CDR3 is TGTGCCATCACCCAGGGGACAGAAAACTATGGCTACACCTTC. The chain combines TRBV10-3 with TRBJ1-2; 7 positions agree with TRBD1. The CDR3 is made up of 14 amino acids. CDR1 is ENHRY, CDR2 SYGVKD, per germline. Losses at the gene ends were 7 bases for V and 2 bases for J; bases not matched to a gene: 7.

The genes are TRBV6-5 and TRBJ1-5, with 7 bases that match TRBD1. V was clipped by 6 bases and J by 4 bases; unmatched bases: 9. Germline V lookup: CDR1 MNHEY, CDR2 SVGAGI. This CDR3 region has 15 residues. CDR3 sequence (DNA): TGTGCCAGCAGAAAAGGGACAGCGGCGAATCAGCCCCAGCATTTT. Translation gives CASRKGTAANQPQHF.

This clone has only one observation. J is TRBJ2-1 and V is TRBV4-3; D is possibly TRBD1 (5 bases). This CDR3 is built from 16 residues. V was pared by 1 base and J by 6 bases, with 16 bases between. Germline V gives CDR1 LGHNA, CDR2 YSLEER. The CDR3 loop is CASSQGWGRIGNEQFF. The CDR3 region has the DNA TGCGCCAGCAGCCAAGGGTGGGGCAGGATAGGCAATGAGCAGTTCTTC.

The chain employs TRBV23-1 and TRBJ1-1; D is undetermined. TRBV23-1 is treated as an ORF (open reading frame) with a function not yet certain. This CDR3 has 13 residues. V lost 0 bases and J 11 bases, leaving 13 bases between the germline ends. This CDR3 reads CASSQSHGTLAFF. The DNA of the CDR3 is TGCGCCAGCAGTCAATCGCACGGAACTTTGGCTTTCTTT.

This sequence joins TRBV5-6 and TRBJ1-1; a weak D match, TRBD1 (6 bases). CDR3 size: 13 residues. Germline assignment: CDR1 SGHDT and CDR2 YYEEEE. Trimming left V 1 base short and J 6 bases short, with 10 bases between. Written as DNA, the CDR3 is TGTGCCAGCAGCTTGCCAGGGGAATCTGAAGCTTTCTTT. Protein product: CASSLPGESEAFF.

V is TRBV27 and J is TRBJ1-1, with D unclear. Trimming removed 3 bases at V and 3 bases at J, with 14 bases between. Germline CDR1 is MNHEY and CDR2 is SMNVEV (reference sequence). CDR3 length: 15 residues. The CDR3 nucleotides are TGTGCCAGCAGTTTGCGCGGGTATGAAGACACTGAAGCTTTCTTT. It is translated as CASSLRGYEDTEAFF.